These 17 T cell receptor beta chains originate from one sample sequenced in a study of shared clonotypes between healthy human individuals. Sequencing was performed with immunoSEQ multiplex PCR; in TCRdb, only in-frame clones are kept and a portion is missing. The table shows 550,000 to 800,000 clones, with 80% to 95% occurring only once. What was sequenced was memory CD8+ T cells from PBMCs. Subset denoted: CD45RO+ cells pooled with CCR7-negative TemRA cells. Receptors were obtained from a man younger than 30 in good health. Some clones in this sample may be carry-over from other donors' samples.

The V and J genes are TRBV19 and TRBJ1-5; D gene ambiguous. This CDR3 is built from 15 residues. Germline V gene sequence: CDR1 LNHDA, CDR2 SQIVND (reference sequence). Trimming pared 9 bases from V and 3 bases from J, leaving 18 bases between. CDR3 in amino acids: CASQPLHRDNQPQHF. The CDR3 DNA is TGTGCCAGCCAACCGTTACATAGGGACAATCAGCCCCAGCATTTT.

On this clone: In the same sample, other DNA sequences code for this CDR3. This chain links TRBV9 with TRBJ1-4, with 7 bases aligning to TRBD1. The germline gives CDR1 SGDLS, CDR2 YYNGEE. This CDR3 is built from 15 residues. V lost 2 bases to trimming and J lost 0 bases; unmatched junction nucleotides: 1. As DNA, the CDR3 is TGTGCCAGCAGCGTCCAGGGGGCAACTAATGAAAAACTGTTTTTT. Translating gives CASSVQGATNEKLFF.

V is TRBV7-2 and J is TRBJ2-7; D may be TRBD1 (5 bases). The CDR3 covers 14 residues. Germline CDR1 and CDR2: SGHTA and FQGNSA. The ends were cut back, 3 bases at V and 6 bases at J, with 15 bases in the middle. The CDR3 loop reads CASSLLSGYGEQYF. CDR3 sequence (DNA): TGTGCCAGCAGCTTGCTCTCAGGGTATGGCGAGCAGTACTTC.

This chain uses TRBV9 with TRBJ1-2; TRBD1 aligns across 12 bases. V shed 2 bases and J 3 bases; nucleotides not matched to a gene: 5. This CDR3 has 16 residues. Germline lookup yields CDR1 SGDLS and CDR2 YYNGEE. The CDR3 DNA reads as TGTGCCAGCAGCGTTACCGGGACAGGGGGCGACTATGGCTACACCTTC. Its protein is CASSVTGTGGDYGYTF.

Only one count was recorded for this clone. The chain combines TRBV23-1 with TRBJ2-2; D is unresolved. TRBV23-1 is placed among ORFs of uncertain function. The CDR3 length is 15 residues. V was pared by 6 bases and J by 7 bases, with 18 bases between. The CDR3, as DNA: TGCGCCAGCAGCCCCGTTTTCAGGCAAGGCGGGGAGCTGTTTTTT. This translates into CASSPVFRQGGELFF.

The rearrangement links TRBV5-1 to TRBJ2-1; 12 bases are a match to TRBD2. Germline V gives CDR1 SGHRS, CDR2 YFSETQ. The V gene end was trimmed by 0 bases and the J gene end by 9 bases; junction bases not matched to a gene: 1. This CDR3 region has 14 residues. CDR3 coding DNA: TGCGCCAGCAGCTTGGGACTAGCGGGAGCTGAGCAGTTCTTC. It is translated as CASSLGLAGAEQFF.

CDR3 sequence (DNA): TGTGCCAGCTCACCAACGGGACATAGCAATCAGCCCCAGCATTTT. This codes for CASSPTGHSNQPQHF. The rearrangement joins TRBV18 to TRBJ1-5, with D perhaps TRBD1 (6 bases). This CDR3 has 15 residues. The V gene lost 2 bases and the J gene lost 0 bases, with 8 bases spanning the gap. Germline assignment: CDR1 KGHSH and CDR2 LQKENI. Complete variable domain (other parts from reference TRBV18 and TRBJ1-5): NAGVMQNPRHLVRRRGQEARLRCSPMKGHSHVYWYRQLPEEGLKFMVYLQKENIIDESGMPKERFSAEFPKEGPSILRIQQVVRGDSAAYFCASSPTGHSNQPQHFGDGTRLSIL.

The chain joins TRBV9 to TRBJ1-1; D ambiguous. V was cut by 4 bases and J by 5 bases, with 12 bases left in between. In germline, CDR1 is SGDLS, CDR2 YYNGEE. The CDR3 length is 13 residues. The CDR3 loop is CASSSDRGTEAFF. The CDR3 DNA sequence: TGTGCCAGCAGCTCCGACCGAGGGACTGAAGCTTTCTTT.

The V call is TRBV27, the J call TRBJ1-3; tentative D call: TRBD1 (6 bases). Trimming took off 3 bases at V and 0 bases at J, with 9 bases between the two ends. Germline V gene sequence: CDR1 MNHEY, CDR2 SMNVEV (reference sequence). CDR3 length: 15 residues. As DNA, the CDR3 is TGTGCCAGCAGTTTGGACAGTAGCTCTGGAAACACCATATATTTT. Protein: CASSLDSSSGNTIYF.

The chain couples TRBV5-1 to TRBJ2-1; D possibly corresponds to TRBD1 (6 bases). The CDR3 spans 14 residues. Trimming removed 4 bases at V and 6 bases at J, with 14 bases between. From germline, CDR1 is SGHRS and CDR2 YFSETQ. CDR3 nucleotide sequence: TGCGCCAGCAGCGTGCGCCGGGACACCAATGAGCAGTTCTTC. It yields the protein CASSVRRDTNEQFF.

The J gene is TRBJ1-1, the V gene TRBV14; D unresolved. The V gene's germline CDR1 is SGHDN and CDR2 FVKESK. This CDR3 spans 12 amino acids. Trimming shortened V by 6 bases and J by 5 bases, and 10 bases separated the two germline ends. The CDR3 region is CASRFGGTEAFF. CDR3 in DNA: TGTGCCAGCAGGTTCGGAGGGACTGAAGCTTTCTTT.

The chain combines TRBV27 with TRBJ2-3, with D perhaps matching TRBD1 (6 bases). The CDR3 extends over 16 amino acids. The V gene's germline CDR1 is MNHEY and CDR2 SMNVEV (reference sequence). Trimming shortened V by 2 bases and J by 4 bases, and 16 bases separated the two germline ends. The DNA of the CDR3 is TGTGCCAGCAGTTTAATTACGGGACAAGGACCAGATACGCAGTATTTT. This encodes CASSLITGQGPDTQYF.

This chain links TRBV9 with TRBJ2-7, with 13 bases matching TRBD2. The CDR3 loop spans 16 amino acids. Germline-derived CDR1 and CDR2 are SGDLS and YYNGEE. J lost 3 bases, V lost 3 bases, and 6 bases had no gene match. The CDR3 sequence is CASSAGTSGTLYEQYF. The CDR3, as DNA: TGTGCCAGCAGCGCCGGGACTAGCGGGACCCTCTACGAGCAGTACTTC.

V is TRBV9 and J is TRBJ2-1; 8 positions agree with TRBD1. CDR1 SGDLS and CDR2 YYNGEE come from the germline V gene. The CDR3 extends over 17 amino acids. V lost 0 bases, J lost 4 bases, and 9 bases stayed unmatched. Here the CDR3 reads CASSVAASGGAYNEQFF. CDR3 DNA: TGTGCCAGCAGCGTAGCTGCGTCAGGGGGCGCATACAATGAGCAGTTCTTC.

This CDR3 reads CASSYREGLNTEAFF. The CDR3 DNA reads as TGTGCCAGCAGTTATCGGGAGGGCTTGAACACTGAAGCTTTCTTT. The chain recombines TRBV6-5 with TRBJ1-1; D remains unclear. Per germline, CDR1 MNHEY and CDR2 SVGAGI. The CDR3 is 15 amino acids. V shed 3 bases and J shed 0 bases, with 11 bases lying between them.

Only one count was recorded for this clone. The CDR3 nucleotides read TGTGCCAGCAGTTTCCTTGGACAGGGGTGGGGTGAGCAGTTCTTC. It yields the protein CASSFLGQGWGEQFF. V usage is TRBV27 and J usage is TRBJ2-1, with 9 bases matching TRBD1. Germline V gene lookup returns CDR1 MNHEY and CDR2 SMNVEV (reference sequence). The V and J ends lost 3 bases and 9 bases, in that order; junction bases with no gene match: 9. The CDR3 is 15 residues long.

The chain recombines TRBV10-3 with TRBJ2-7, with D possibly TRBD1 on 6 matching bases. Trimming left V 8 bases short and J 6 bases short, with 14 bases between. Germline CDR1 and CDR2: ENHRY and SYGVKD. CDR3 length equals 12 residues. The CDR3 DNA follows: TGTGCCATCGGGACACAAAAAAGCGAGCAGTACTTC. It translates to CAIGTQKSEQYF.